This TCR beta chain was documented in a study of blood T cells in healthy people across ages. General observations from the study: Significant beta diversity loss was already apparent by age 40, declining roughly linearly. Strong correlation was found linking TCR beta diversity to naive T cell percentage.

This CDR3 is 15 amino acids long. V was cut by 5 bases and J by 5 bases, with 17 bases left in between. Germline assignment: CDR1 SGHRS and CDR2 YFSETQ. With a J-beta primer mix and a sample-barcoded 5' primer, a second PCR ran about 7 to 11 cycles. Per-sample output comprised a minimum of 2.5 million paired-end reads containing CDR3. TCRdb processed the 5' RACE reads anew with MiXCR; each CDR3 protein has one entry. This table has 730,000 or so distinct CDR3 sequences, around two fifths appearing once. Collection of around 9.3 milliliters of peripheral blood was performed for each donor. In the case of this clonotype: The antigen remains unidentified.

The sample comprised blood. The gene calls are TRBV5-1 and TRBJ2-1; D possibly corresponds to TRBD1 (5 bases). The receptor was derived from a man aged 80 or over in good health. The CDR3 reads CASSPMIRGDNEQFF. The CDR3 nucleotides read TGCGCCAGCAGTCCCATGATAAGGGGCGACAATGAGCAGTTCTTC.